This is a list of T cell receptor beta chains from one sample in a study of T cell repertoires in cytomegalovirus infection. TCRdb re-analysed the reads in MiXCR, keeping a single row per CDR3 protein. Altogether 250,000 or so distinct CDR3 sequences are present, over 8% being singletons, with the ten largest covering over 13%. The sequenced sample consisted of PBMCs. The source is a human donor in good health (CMV status not recorded). Some clones in this sample may be carry-over from other donors' samples. CDR3s include the opening cysteine and the closing phenylalanine or tryptophan. Each record gives: D gene, V gene, J gene, CDR3 length, clone size, CDR3 protein, CDR3 DNA. A D gene is named only where the DNA matches it firmly. The listing skips clone size in some rows; elsewhere it reads once, few, many or a size class.

>-|TRBV28|TRBJ2-6|16|many
CASSSAGGSGANVLTF
TGTGCCAGCAGTTCGGCAGGAGGCTCTGGGGCCAACGTCCTGACTTTC
>-|TRBV7-7|TRBJ2-1|15|-
CVSSPTGPAYNEQFF
TGTGTCAGCAGCCCAACAGGGCCGGCCTACAATGAGCAGTTCTTC
>-|TRBV18|TRBJ1-4|13|few
CASSPGINEKLFF
TGTGCCAGCTCACCCGGCATTAATGAAAAACTGTTTTTT
>TRBD2|TRBV25-1|TRBJ2-7|12|many
CASSESGGEQYF
TGTGCCAGCAGTGAGAGCGGGGGCGAGCAGTACTTC
>TRBD1|TRBV3-1|TRBJ2-1|16|many
CASSRVTGGTYNEQFF
TGTGCCAGCAGCCGAGTAACAGGGGGCACTTACAATGAGCAGTTCTTC
>-|TRBV7-2|TRBJ2-1|16|many
CASRYRAGAGYNEQFF
TGTGCCAGCAGATATAGAGCCGGGGCAGGGTACAATGAGCAGTTCTTC
>TRBD1|TRBV7-3|TRBJ2-7|15|-
CASSPPDRGGYEQYF
TGTGCCAGCAGTCCACCTGACAGGGGCGGCTACGAGCAGTACTTC
>-|TRBV10-3|TRBJ1-2|13|many
CAIRRGGEDGYTF
TGTGCCATCAGACGCGGGGGCGAGGATGGCTACACCTTC
>-|TRBV7-2|TRBJ1-1|14|many
CASSLVLGNTEAFF
TGTGCCAGCAGCTTAGTTCTCGGAAACACTGAAGCTTTCTTT
>TRBD1|TRBV6-6|TRBJ1-1|12|-
CASRPDRSEAFF
TGTGCCAGCAGACCGGACAGGTCGGAAGCTTTCTTT
>-|TRBV29-1|TRBJ1-1|11|few
CSVDTIKGAFF
TGCAGCGTGGACACCATCAAGGGGGCTTTCTTT
>-|TRBV25-1|TRBJ1-3|18|-
CASSEHPTGGISGNTIYF
TGTGCCAGCAGTGAGCACCCCACAGGAGGAATCTCTGGAAACACCATATATTTT
>-|TRBV7-9|TRBJ1-1|14|-
CASSLKASVTEAFF
TGTGCCAGCAGCTTAAAAGCGTCAGTAACTGAAGCTTTCTTT
>TRBD1|TRBV19|TRBJ1-2|15|few
CASSQDRGRRYGYTF
TGTGCCAGTAGTCAAGACAGGGGGCGTCGCTATGGCTACACCTTC
>-|TRBV6-2/TRBV6-3|TRBJ1-5|15|many
CASSDSGVRNQPQHF
TGTGCCAGCAGTGACTCCGGGGTTCGCAATCAGCCCCAGCATTTT
>-|TRBV29-1|TRBJ2-3|15|-
CSVGGMGSSTDTQYF
TGCAGCGTTGGAGGCATGGGGTCTAGCACAGATACGCAGTATTTT
>TRBD1|TRBV7-2|TRBJ1-1|14|many
CASSLRQGGTEAFF
TGTGCCAGCAGCTTAAGACAGGGAGGTACTGAAGCTTTCTTT
>-|TRBV5-1|TRBJ2-2|15|few
CASSLVVLGTGELFF
TGCGCCAGCAGCTTGGTAGTCCTGGGGACCGGGGAGCTGTTTTTT
>TRBD1|TRBV6-2/TRBV6-3|TRBJ2-7|15|-
CASIHSQLQGNEQYF
TGTGCCAGCATCCACTCGCAGTTACAGGGGAACGAGCAGTACTTC
>-|TRBV27|TRBJ2-1|16|-
CASSPLLVALLNEQFF
TGTGCCAGCAGTCCGTTGCTGGTAGCCCTTCTCAATGAGCAGTTCTTC
>TRBD1|TRBV28|TRBJ1-2|14|-
CASTAGTGDFGYTF
TGTGCCAGCACCGCCGGGACAGGGGATTTTGGCTACACCTTC
>-|TRBV20-1|TRBJ1-2|11|-
CSAREDYGYTF
TGCAGTGCTAGAGAGGACTATGGCTACACCTTC
>TRBD2|TRBV4-3|TRBJ2-2|16|many
CASSQDQAGYTGELFF
TGCGCCAGCAGCCAAGATCAAGCGGGGTACACCGGGGAGCTGTTTTTT
>-|TRBV7-8|TRBJ2-1|15|many
CASSLSDSRTNEQFF
TGTGCCAGCAGCTTATCTGACTCTCGGACCAATGAGCAGTTCTTC
>TRBD2|TRBV12-3/TRBV12-4|TRBJ2-1|15|many
CASSLATSGNNEQFF
TGTGCCAGCAGTTTAGCTACTAGCGGTAACAATGAGCAGTTCTTC